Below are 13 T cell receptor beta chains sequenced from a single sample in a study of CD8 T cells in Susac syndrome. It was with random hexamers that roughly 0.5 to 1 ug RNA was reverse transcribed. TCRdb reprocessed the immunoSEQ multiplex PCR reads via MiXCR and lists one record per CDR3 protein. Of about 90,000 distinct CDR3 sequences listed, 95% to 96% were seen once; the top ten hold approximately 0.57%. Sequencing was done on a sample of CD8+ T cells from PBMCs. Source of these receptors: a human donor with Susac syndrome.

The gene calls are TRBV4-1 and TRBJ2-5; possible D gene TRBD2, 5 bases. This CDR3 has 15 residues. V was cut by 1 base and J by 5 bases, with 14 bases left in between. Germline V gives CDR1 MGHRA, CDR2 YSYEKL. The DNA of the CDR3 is TGCGCCAGCAGCCAAGCGGGATTACGGTCGGAGACCCAGTACTTC. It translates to CASSQAGLRSETQYF.

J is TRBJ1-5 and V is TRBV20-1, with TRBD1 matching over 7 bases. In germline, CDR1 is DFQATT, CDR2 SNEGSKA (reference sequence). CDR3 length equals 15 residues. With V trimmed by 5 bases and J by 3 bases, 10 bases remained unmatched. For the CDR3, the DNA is TGCAGTGCTCGTACAGGGGAGGGTGCCAATCAGCCCCAGCATTTT. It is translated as CSARTGEGANQPQHF.

CDR3 amino acids: CASSIGWGAAQPQHF. CDR3 bases: TGTGCCAGTAGTATAGGTTGGGGGGCTGCTCAGCCCCAGCATTTT. V usage is TRBV19 and J usage is TRBJ1-5, with D possibly being TRBD1 (6 bases). The CDR3 spans 15 residues. The germline V and J ends were trimmed by 1 base and 6 bases, with 13 bases remaining between them. The germline CDR1 and CDR2 sequences are LNHDA and SQIVND (reference sequence).

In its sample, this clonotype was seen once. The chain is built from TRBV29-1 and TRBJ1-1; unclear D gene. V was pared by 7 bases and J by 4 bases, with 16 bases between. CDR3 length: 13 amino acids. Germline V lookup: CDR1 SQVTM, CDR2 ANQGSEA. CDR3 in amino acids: CSGVVRASTEAFF. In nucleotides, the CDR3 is TGCAGCGGAGTCGTTCGGGCGAGCACTGAAGCTTTCTTT.

The CDR3 DNA reads as TGTGCCAGCAGCGCCCAGGGACTAGCGGGGTCGTCCTACGAGCAGTACTTC. Protein product: CASSAQGLAGSSYEQYF. The V call is TRBV7-3, the J call TRBJ2-7, with 13 bases lining up with TRBD2. V dropped 5 bases and J dropped 1; count of bases not matched to a gene: 8. The CDR3 is 17 amino acids. Germline V gene lookup returns CDR1 SGHTA and CDR2 FQGTGA. Drawing the rest from reference TRBV7-3 and TRBJ2-7, the complete variable domain is GAGVSQTPSNKVTEKGKYVELRCDPISGHTALYWYRQSLGQGPEFLIYFQGTGAADDSGLPNDRFFAVRPEGSVSTLKIQRTERGDSAVYLCASSAQGLAGSSYEQYFGPGTRLTVT.

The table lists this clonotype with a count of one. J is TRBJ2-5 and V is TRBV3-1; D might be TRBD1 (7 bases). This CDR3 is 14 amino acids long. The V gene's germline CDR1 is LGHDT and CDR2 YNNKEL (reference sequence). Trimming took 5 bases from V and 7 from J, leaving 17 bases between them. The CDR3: CASSETGDSGTQYF. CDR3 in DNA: TGTGCCAGCAGCGAAACGGGGGACAGCGGGACCCAGTACTTC.

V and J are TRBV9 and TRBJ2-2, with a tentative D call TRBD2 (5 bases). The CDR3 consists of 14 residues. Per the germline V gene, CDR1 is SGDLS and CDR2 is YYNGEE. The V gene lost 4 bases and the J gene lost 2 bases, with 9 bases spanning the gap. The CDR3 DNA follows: TGTGCCAGCAGCTTAGCGTCAAACACCGGGGAGCTGTTTTTT. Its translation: CASSLASNTGELFF.

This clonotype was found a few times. The CDR3 loop is CASSSDPSNEQFF. The CDR3 DNA reads as TGTGCCAGCAGCTCCGACCCAAGCAATGAGCAGTTCTTC. The chain recombines TRBV7-3 with TRBJ2-1; no definite D call. CDR3 size: 13 residues. Deletions cut 4 bases from V and 6 bases from J, with 10 bases between. Germline values: CDR1 SGHTA, CDR2 FQGTGA.

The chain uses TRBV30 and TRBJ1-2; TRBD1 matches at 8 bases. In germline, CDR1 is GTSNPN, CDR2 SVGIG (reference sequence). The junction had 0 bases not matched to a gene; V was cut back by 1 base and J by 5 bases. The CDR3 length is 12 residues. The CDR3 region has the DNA TGTGCCTGGAGTGGACAGGGGTATGGCTACACCTTC. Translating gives CAWSGQGYGYTF.

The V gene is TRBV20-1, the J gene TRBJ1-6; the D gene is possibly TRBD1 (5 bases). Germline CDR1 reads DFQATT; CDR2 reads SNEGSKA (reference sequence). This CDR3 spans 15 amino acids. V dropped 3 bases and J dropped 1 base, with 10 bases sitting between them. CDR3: CSASGGLSYNSPLHF. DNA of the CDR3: TGCAGTGCTAGTGGGGGGTTATCCTATAATTCACCCCTCCACTTT.

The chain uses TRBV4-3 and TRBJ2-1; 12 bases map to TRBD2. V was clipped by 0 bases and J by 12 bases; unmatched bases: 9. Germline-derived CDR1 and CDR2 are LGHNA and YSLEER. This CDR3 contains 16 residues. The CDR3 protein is CASSQERTSGANGQFF. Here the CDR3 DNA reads TGCGCCAGCAGCCAAGAAAGGACTAGCGGGGCCAACGGGCAGTTCTTC.

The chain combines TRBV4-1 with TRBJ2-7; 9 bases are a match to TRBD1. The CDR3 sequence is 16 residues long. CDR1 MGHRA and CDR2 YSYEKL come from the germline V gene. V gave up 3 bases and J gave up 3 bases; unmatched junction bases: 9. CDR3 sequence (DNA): TGCGCCAGCAGCCAGCAACCGGGACAGGGACGCTACGAGCAGTACTTC. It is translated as CASSQQPGQGRYEQYF.

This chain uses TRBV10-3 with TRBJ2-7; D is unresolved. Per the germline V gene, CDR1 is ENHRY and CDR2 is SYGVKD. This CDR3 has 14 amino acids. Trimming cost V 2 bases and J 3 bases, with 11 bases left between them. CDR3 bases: TGTGCCATCAGTGAGAGGGCGATTAGCTACGAGCAGTACTTC. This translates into CAISERAISYEQYF.